A single sample is the source of the 19 T cell receptor beta chains below, sequenced in a study of blood T cell repertoires in COVID-19. TCRdb's copy holds only in-frame clones and misses some; the assay was immunoSEQ multiplex PCR. This table has about 40,000 clones, about four fifths appearing once. What was sequenced was peripheral blood. The source of these receptors is a man aged 45 to 65 with active or convalescent COVID-19.

The chain recombines TRBV12-3 or TRBV12-4 with TRBJ1-2; the D is unclear. V gave up 5 bases and J gave up 8 bases, with 12 bases separating them. CDR3 length equals 12 residues. CDR3 in DNA: TGTGCCAGCAGTAGATCCTCGGGAGGCTACACCTTC. Translated, it gives CASSRSSGGYTF.

The chain uses TRBV30 and TRBJ1-1; D is unresolved. V lost 0 bases and J lost 7, with 6 bases in between. CDR3 length: 11 residues. Per the germline V gene, CDR1 is GTSNPN and CDR2 is SVGIG (reference sequence). CDR3 in amino acids: CAWSVELEAFF. CDR3 DNA sequence: TGTGCCTGGAGTGTAGAGCTTGAAGCTTTCTTT.

The chain uses TRBV5-6 and TRBJ1-2; TRBD1 matches 9 bases. Trimming took 2 bases from V and 5 from J; bases not matched to a gene: 7. CDR1 is SGHDT and CDR2 is YYEEEE in the germline V gene. The CDR3 contains 15 residues. CDR3 in amino acids: CASSFPGQGYYGYTF. The DNA of the CDR3 is TGTGCCAGCAGCTTTCCGGGACAGGGATATTATGGCTACACCTTC.

This rearrangement joins TRBV21-1 to TRBJ2-3; whether TRBD2, the table's D call, matches the DNA was not checked. TRBV21-1 is marked as a pseudogene. The CDR3 has 16 amino acids. The CDR3 reads CASSKDSGGAADTQYF. CDR3 in DNA: TGTGCCAGCAGCAAAGATAGCGGGGGGGCAGCCGATACGCAGTATTTT.

This rearrangement joins TRBV6-6 to TRBJ1-1, with D unclear. CDR3 size: 12 residues. Trimming removed 2 bases from V and 3 bases from J, with 4 bases in between. Per the germline V gene, CDR1 is MNHNY and CDR2 is SVGAGI (reference sequence). This chain's CDR3 is CASSYADTEAFF. In DNA, the CDR3 is TGTGCCAGCAGTTACGCGGACACTGAAGCTTTCTTT.

This chain joins TRBV19 and TRBJ2-7; possible D gene TRBD2, 6 bases. The CDR3 sequence is 18 residues long. The V gene's germline CDR1 is LNHDA and CDR2 SQIVND (reference sequence). V lost 3 bases and J 3 bases, leaving 24 bases between the germline ends. The CDR3 nucleotides are TGTGCCAGTAGTATCGGTCTAGCGTCGGGGCCTCAATACTACGAGCAGTACTTC. Encoded protein: CASSIGLASGPQYYEQYF.

The V gene is TRBV30, the J gene TRBJ1-1; 9 bases agree with TRBD1. Per the germline V gene, CDR1 is GTSNPN and CDR2 is SVGIG (reference sequence). Germline trimming cut 2 bases from V and 4 bases from J; bases unmatched to any gene: 8. CDR3 length equals 15 residues. The CDR3 DNA sequence: TGTGCCTGGAGTATGTTTGGACAGGGGTTCACTGAAGCTTTCTTT. Encoded protein: CAWSMFGQGFTEAFF.

The chain recombines TRBV19 with TRBJ1-5, with unresolved D. Trimming removed 7 bases at V and 1 base at J, with 14 bases between. The germline CDR1 and CDR2 sequences are LNHDA and SQIVND (reference sequence). The CDR3 has 15 residues. This CDR3 is CASIAEGRSNQPQHF. In nucleotides, the CDR3 is TGTGCCAGTATTGCGGAGGGTAGGAGCAATCAGCCCCAGCATTTT. The full variable domain, completed using reference TRBV19 and TRBJ1-5, is DGGITQSPKYLFRKEGQNVTLSCEQNLNHDAMYWYRQDPGQGLRLIYYSQIVNDFQKGDIAEGYSVSREKKESFPLTVTSAQKNPTAFYLCASIAEGRSNQPQHFGDGTRLSIL.

The V gene is TRBV19, the J gene TRBJ1-6; 7 bases are shared with TRBD1. The CDR3 loop spans 16 amino acids. Trimming at V came to 3 bases and at J to 12 bases, leaving 14 bases not matched to a gene. Germline V gene sequence: CDR1 LNHDA, CDR2 SQIVND (reference sequence). The CDR3 sequence is CASSILTFGTEGPLHF. The DNA of the CDR3 is TGTGCCAGTAGTATCCTCACCTTTGGGACAGAGGGACCCCTCCACTTT. Filled out from reference TRBV19 and TRBJ1-6, the complete variable domain reads DGGITQSPKYLFRKEGQNVTLSCEQNLNHDAMYWYRQDPGQGLRLIYYSQIVNDFQKGDIAEGYSVSREKKESFPLTVTSAQKNPTAFYLCASSILTFGTEGPLHFGNGTRLTVT.

This clone was detected once. V is TRBV5-1 and J is TRBJ2-7; no clear D. This CDR3 is built from 15 residues. V shed 2 bases and J shed 5 bases, with 17 bases lying between them. Germline loops: CDR1 SGHRS, CDR2 YFSETQ. The CDR3 region is CASSLYGDTSHEQYF. Written as DNA, the CDR3 is TGCGCCAGCAGCTTATATGGTGACACAAGCCACGAGCAGTACTTC.

This clone was counted a single time. This chain links TRBV27 with TRBJ2-3, with D unclear. Germline assignment: CDR1 MNHEY and CDR2 SMNVEV (reference sequence). The V and J ends lost 5 bases and 6 bases respectively, with 12 bases between them. This CDR3 region has 13 residues. The CDR3 sequence: CASSLSVSDTQYF. The CDR3, as DNA: TGTGCCAGCAGTCTCAGCGTAAGTGATACGCAGTATTTT.

The chain is built from TRBV3-1 (or the pseudogene TRBV3-2) and TRBJ2-7; no clear D gene. Germline V CDR1 and CDR2: LGHDT, YNNKEL (reference sequence). The CDR3 totals 13 residues. Trimming pared 1 base from V and 7 bases from J, leaving 11 bases between. The CDR3 sequence is CASSQVHGWEQYF. The DNA of the CDR3 is TGTGCCAGCAGCCAAGTGCATGGCTGGGAGCAGTACTTC.

The rearrangement links TRBV23-1 to TRBJ2-2, with a weak D call TRBD2 (7 bases). TRBV23-1 is given ORF status, its function remaining uncertain. The CDR3 contains 18 residues. The ends were cut back, 1 base at V and 6 bases at J, with 21 bases in the middle. The CDR3 spells CASSQLFAGGGGAGELFF. CDR3 coding DNA: TGCGCCAGCAGTCAATTATTCGCCGGCGGGGGCGGTGCCGGGGAGCTGTTTTTT.

This chain joins TRBV7-6 and TRBJ2-7; 9 nucleotides line up with TRBD1. V shed 5 bases, J shed 0 bases, and the junction held 5 bases outside the gene matches. The germline gives CDR1 SGHVS, CDR2 FNYEAQ. The CDR3 has 15 residues. This CDR3 reads CASSKPGQGSYEQYF. In nucleotides, the CDR3 is TGTGCCAGCAGCAAGCCGGGACAGGGCTCCTACGAGCAGTACTTC. The whole variable domain, remainder taken from reference TRBV7-6 and TRBJ2-7, is GAGVSQSPRYKVTKRGQDVALRCDPISGHVSLYWYRQALGQGPEFLTYFNYEAQQDKSGLPNDRFSAERPEGSISTLTIQRTEQRDSAMYRCASSKPGQGSYEQYFGPGTRLTVT.

This clone was found once. V gene TRBV6-6 combines with J gene TRBJ2-3, with 9 bases aligning to TRBD2. The CDR3 runs to 17 residues. Trimming cost V 5 bases and J 4 bases; bases outside gene matches: 13. CDR1 is MNHNY, CDR2 SVGAGI, per germline (reference sequence). The CDR3 region is CASSPTPAGGRADTQYF. Here the CDR3 DNA reads TGTGCCAGCAGTCCGACCCCTGCGGGGGGGCGGGCAGATACGCAGTATTTT.

This clone was seen only a few times. V and J are TRBV7-2 and TRBJ1-6, with 8 bases lining up with TRBD1. CDR3 length: 16 amino acids. The ends lost 6 bases at V and 7 bases at J; junction bases unmatched: 11. Germline loops: CDR1 SGHTA, CDR2 FQGNSA. CDR3 loop: CASRHGQGSGNSPLHF. CDR3 nucleotide sequence: TGTGCCAGCAGACACGGACAGGGTTCCGGGAATTCACCCCTCCACTTT.

This clone was counted only a few times. The chain is built from TRBV7-6 and TRBJ2-7; 10 bases line up with TRBD2. The CDR3 totals 16 residues. The trim removed 5 bases at V and 1 base at J, leaving 8 bases unmatched. CDR1 and CDR2 (germline): SGHVS, FNYEAQ. CDR3 loop: CASSDAKTSGSYEQYF. Here the CDR3 DNA reads TGTGCCAGCAGCGACGCCAAGACTAGCGGGTCCTACGAGCAGTACTTC.

V usage is TRBV24-1 and J usage is TRBJ2-2, with D tentatively TRBD2 (6 bases). V gave up 10 bases and J gave up 5 bases, with 16 bases separating them. Germline loops: CDR1 KGHDR, CDR2 SFDVKD. The CDR3 sequence is 14 residues long. The CDR3 loop is CATNGGGGTGELFF. The CDR3 coding sequence is TGTGCCACGAACGGAGGTGGGGGGACCGGGGAGCTGTTTTTT.

The rearrangement links TRBV2 to TRBJ1-4, with D unclear. Germline assignment: CDR1 SNHLY and CDR2 FYNNEI. This CDR3 contains 14 residues. V was pared by 8 bases and J by 4 bases, with 14 bases between. CDR3 nucleotide sequence: TGTGCCAGCTTTCCGGGTGGAAATAATGAAAAACTGTTTTTT. This gives the protein CASFPGGNNEKLFF.